This T cell receptor (beta chain) emerged from a study of T cell responses to AZD1222 COVID-19 vaccine. The study, taken as a whole, reports: Most donors were white British, females outnumbered males, and clonal diversity was possibly underestimated.

Clones were read by immunoSEQ multiplex PCR, and TCRdb kept only the in-frame ones, dropping some. The repertoire consists of about 140,000 clones, with approximately 90% occurring once and the leading ten covering less than 7%. The V segment lost 5 bases and the J segment 3 bases; nucleotides outside the gene matches: 3. This CDR3 is built from 13 residues. Germline assignment: CDR1 SGHRS and CDR2 YFSETQ. This clone was detected only a few times. The antigen is unknown. The TCR originated in an adult in good health. This rearrangement joins TRBV5-1 to TRBJ2-7, with TRBD1 identical over 9 bases. The specimen was peripheral blood, collected on day 0 of AZD1222 vaccination. This CDR3 is CASRDRGGYEQYF. The CDR3 bases are TGCGCCAGCAGAGACAGGGGGGGCTACGAGCAGTACTTC.